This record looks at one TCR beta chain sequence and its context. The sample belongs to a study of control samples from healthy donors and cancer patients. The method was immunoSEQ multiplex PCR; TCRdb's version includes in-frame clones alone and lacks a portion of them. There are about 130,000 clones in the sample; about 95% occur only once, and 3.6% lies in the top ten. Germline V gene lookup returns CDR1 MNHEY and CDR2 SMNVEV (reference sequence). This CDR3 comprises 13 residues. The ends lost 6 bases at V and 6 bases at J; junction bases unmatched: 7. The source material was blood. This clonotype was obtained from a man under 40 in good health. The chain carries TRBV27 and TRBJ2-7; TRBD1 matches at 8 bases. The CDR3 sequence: CASRRLTGAEQYF. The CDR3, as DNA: TGTGCCAGCAGGAGACTGACAGGGGCCGAGCAGTACTTC.